This T cell receptor beta chain was profiled in a study of blood T cell repertoires in COVID-19. Only in-frame clones appear in the TCRdb table, and some are missing; sequencing was by immunoSEQ multiplex PCR. In the table there are tens of thousands of clones, roughly 78% of which are singletons. The CDR3 covers 13 residues. Looked up from germline, CDR1 is SGHNT and CDR2 is YYREEE (reference sequence). Trimming stripped 0 bases from V and 7 bases from J, with 7 bases between. The sequence derives from a middle-aged man with active or convalescent COVID-19. The source material was peripheral blood. This chain uses TRBV5-4 with TRBJ1-4; no clear D. For the CDR3, the DNA is TGTGCCAGCAGCTTGGACGGGTTTGAAAAACTGTTTTTT. Translating gives CASSLDGFEKLFF.